These 17 T cell receptor beta chains were sequenced from one sample in a study of T cell responses to AZD1222 COVID-19 vaccine. Here immunoSEQ multiplex PCR was the method, and the copy in TCRdb shows in-frame clones only, minus some. The table records about 130,000 clones, roughly 94% of them present only once. The sequencing here drew on peripheral blood, taken on day 0 of AZD1222 vaccination. The receptors were gathered from an adult in good health.

The CDR3 region is CASSPTGAGPLTTDTQYF. The CDR3 bases are TGTGCCAGCAGCCCGACTGGAGCAGGGCCCCTAACTACAGATACGCAGTATTTT. The chain is built from TRBV5-4 and TRBJ2-3, with D possibly TRBD1 on 5 matching bases. Germline CDR1 and CDR2: SGHNT and YYREEE (reference sequence). The CDR3 extends over 18 amino acids. V was clipped by 4 bases and J by 3 bases, with 24 bases between them.

The chain uses TRBV18 and TRBJ1-1; tentative D call: TRBD1 (5 bases). Germline V CDR1 and CDR2: KGHSH, LQKENI. The CDR3 consists of 13 residues. Trimming removed 5 bases from V and 4 bases from J, with 11 bases in between. Here the CDR3 DNA reads TGTGCCAGCTCAAACGCAGGGACCACTGAAGCTTTCTTT. Protein sequence: CASSNAGTTEAFF.

This chain uses TRBV19 with TRBJ2-1, with a weak D call TRBD1 (6 bases). V lost 1 base and J lost 3, with 10 bases in between. The CDR3 consists of 15 residues. Germline CDR1 LNHDA, CDR2 SQIVND (reference sequence). CDR3 in DNA: TGTGCCAGTAGTATAGGAGGGGGTCGCTACAATGAGCAGTTCTTC. This encodes CASSIGGGRYNEQFF.

The chain combines TRBV10-3 with TRBJ1-1; weak D call: TRBD1 (5 bases). This CDR3 spans 15 amino acids. V lost 6 bases and J lost 11, with 25 bases in between. Germline-derived CDR1 and CDR2 are ENHRY and SYGVKD. The CDR3 spells CAISDFGTPQGGAFF. CDR3 nucleotide sequence: TGTGCCATCAGCGACTTCGGGACCCCCCAGGGTGGGGCTTTCTTT.

The chain couples TRBV9 to TRBJ2-3, with 13 positions matching TRBD2. The germline V gene has CDR1 SGDLS and CDR2 YYNGEE. CDR3 length: 20 amino acids. The ends lost 4 bases at V and 2 bases at J; junction bases unmatched: 16. CDR3 sequence: CASSTEGGLAGTIYTDTQYF. In DNA form, the CDR3 reads TGTGCCAGCAGCACCGAAGGGGGACTAGCGGGGACCATATACACAGATACGCAGTATTTT.

The chain is built from TRBV6-5 and TRBJ1-6; D unresolved. V gave up 2 bases and J gave up 5 bases, with 7 bases separating them. Germline values: CDR1 MNHEY, CDR2 SVGAGI. The CDR3 has 14 residues. CDR3 region: CASSYVADNSPLHF. CDR3 bases: TGTGCCAGCAGTTACGTGGCAGATAATTCACCCCTCCACTTT.

This chain uses TRBV6-5 with TRBJ2-5, with 7 nucleotides matching TRBD1. Germline V CDR1 and CDR2: MNHEY, SVGAGI. After removal of 2 bases from V and 5 bases from J, the junction contained 8 bases not matched to a gene. This CDR3 has 15 residues. In DNA form, the CDR3 reads TGTGCCAGCAGTTACGGGATGGGACAGATTGAGACCCAGTACTTC. Residues: CASSYGMGQIETQYF.

Concerning this clone itself: Other DNA sequences in this sample translate to the same CDR3. V usage is TRBV7-2 and J usage is TRBJ2-3; D remains ambiguous. Trimming stripped 5 bases from V and 2 bases from J, with 5 bases between. The germline V gene encodes CDR1 SGHTA and CDR2 FQGNSA. CDR3 length: 12 residues. For the CDR3, the DNA is TGTGCCAGCAGCAGGGACACAGATACGCAGTATTTT. Translating gives CASSRDTDTQYF.

The V gene is TRBV19, the J gene TRBJ1-2, with a weak D call TRBD1 (5 bases). V was shortened by 0 bases and J by 4 bases, with 12 bases between the two germline ends. This CDR3 region has 15 residues. The germline CDR1 and CDR2 sequences are LNHDA and SQIVND (reference sequence). CDR3 nucleotide sequence: TGTGCCAGTAGTATAGATAGGGACTTCGCCTATGGCTACACCTTC. Its translation: CASSIDRDFAYGYTF.

CDR3 residues: CASSLVLQETQYF. The CDR3 region has the DNA TGTGCCAGCAGCTTAGTCCTCCAAGAGACCCAGTACTTC. The rearrangement links TRBV7-2 to TRBJ2-5; D uncertain. Trimming removed 1 base at V and 1 base at J, with 4 bases between. The CDR3 is 13 residues long. Germline loops: CDR1 SGHTA, CDR2 FQGNSA.

V and J are TRBV4-2 and TRBJ1-2; unclear D gene. The CDR3 runs to 11 residues. Between the trimmed V and J ends, which lost 3 bases and 8 bases, there was a span of 7 bases. Germline loops: CDR1 LGHNA, CDR2 YNFKEQ. CDR3 coding DNA: TGTGCCAGCAGCCAGGCAAGGGGCTACACCTTC. It specifies CASSQARGYTF.

This chain connects TRBV7-2 to TRBJ1-2, with D possibly being TRBD1 (5 bases). CDR3 size: 15 residues. Germline CDR1 SGHTA, CDR2 FQGNSA. V gave up 2 bases and J gave up 6 bases, with 16 bases separating them. DNA for the CDR3: TGTGCCAGCAGCTTAATCGGCAGGGAGTGGGATGGCTACACCTTC. Amino acid sequence: CASSLIGREWDGYTF. The entire variable domain, with the rest obtained from reference TRBV7-2 and TRBJ1-2, is as follows: GAGVSQSPSNKVTEKGKDVELRCDPISGHTALYWYRQSLGQGLEFLIYFQGNSAPDKSGLPSDRFSAERTGGSVSTLTIQRTQQEDSAVYLCASSLIGREWDGYTFGSGTRLTVV.

The chain employs TRBV28 and TRBJ2-7; D is uncertain. The germline V and J ends were trimmed by 3 bases and 4 bases, with 7 bases remaining between them. The CDR3 extends over 12 amino acids. Germline values: CDR1 MDHEN, CDR2 SYDVKM. CDR3 nucleotide sequence: TGTGCCAGCAGTTTCACAGAATACGAGCAGTACTTC. It codes for CASSFTEYEQYF.

The chain recombines TRBV7-8 with TRBJ2-7; 10 bases agree with TRBD1. CDR3 length: 15 amino acids. Per germline, CDR1 SGHVS and CDR2 FQNEAQ. V was pared by 1 base and J by 2 bases, with 2 bases of the junction left unmatched. CDR3 DNA: TGTGCCAGCAGCTTAGGTGGGACAGGGGCCTACGAGCAGTACTTC. This encodes CASSLGGTGAYEQYF.

V usage is TRBV5-1 and J usage is TRBJ2-7; TRBD1 matches 9 bases. Germline CDR1 is SGHRS and CDR2 is YFSETQ. There are 16 residues in the CDR3. J gave up 0 bases and V 0 bases, and 4 bases lay outside the gene matches. The CDR3 here is CASSLERQGGSYEQYF. The DNA for the CDR3 is TGCGCCAGCAGCTTGGAGAGACAGGGGGGCTCCTACGAGCAGTACTTC.

The chain employs TRBV30 and TRBJ1-6, with 11 bases matching TRBD1. CDR3 length: 15 residues. CDR1 is GTSNPN, CDR2 SVGIG, per germline (reference sequence). Unmatched junction bases numbered 7, after V lost 2 bases and J lost 10 bases. The CDR3 reads CAWSRGQGEDSPLHF. CDR3 DNA: TGTGCCTGGAGTAGGGGACAGGGGGAGGACTCACCCCTCCACTTT. The full variable domain, its missing parts supplied by reference TRBV30 and TRBJ1-6, is SQTIHQWPATLVQPVGSPLSLECTVEGTSNPNLYWYRQAAGRGLQLLFYSVGIGQISSEVPQNLSASRPQDRQFILSSKKLLLSDSGFYLCAWSRGQGEDSPLHFGNGTRLTVT.

The chain combines TRBV5-8 with TRBJ2-2; 10 bases fit TRBD2. The V gene's germline CDR1 is SGHTS and CDR2 YDEGEE. The CDR3 loop spans 16 amino acids. The V gene end was trimmed by 4 bases and the J gene end by 4 bases; junction bases not matched to a gene: 7. The CDR3: CASSPLAGAPTGELFF. CDR3 DNA sequence: TGTGCCAGCAGCCCTCTAGCGGGGGCCCCCACCGGGGAGCTGTTTTTT.